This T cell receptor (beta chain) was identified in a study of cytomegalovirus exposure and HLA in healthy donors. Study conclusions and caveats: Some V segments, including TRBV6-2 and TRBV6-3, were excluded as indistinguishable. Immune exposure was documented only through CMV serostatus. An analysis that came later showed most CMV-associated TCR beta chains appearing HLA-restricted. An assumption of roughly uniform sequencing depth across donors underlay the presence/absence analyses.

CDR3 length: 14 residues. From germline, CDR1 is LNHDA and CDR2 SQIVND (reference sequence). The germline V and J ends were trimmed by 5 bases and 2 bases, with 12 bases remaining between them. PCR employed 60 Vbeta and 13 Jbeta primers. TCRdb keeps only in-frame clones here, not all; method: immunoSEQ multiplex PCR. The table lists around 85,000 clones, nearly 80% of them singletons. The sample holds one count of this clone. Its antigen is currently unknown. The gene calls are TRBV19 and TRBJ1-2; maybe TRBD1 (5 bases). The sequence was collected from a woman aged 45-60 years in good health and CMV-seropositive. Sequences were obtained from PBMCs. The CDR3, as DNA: TGTGCCAGTAGTCCCCAGGGCCTCAACTATGGCTACACCTTC. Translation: CASSPQGLNYGYTF.